Listed here are 12 T cell receptor beta chains from one sample, sequenced in a study of blood T cells in healthy people across ages. With a J-beta primer mix and a sample-barcoded 5' primer, a second PCR ran roughly 6 to 11 cycles. From the 5' RACE reads, TCRdb called clonotypes with MiXCR, one entry per CDR3 protein. The table lists some 1.5 million distinct CDR3 sequences, 28% of them singletons. The sequencing sample was made of blood. The receptors come from a woman aged 25 to 39 in good health.

The chain recombines TRBV6-5 with TRBJ2-1; D is ambiguous. Looked up from germline, CDR1 is MNHEY and CDR2 is SVGAGI. This CDR3 contains 13 residues. V lost 2 bases, J lost 5 bases, and 7 bases lay in between. The CDR3 is CASSYASDNEQFF. CDR3 sequence (DNA): TGTGCCAGCAGTTACGCATCAGACAATGAGCAGTTCTTC.

This clonotype was found a few times. The chain combines TRBV25-1 with TRBJ2-7, with D possibly matching TRBD2 (5 bases). CDR3 length equals 15 residues. V was trimmed by 0 bases and J by 2 bases, leaving 11 bases between them. The germline gives CDR1 MGHDK, CDR2 SYGVNS. The CDR3 is CASSEYRTETYEQYF. In DNA form, the CDR3 reads TGTGCCAGCAGTGAATATAGGACTGAGACCTACGAGCAGTACTTC.

The genes are TRBV5-1 and TRBJ2-5; D call uncertain. CDR1 is SGHRS, CDR2 YFSETQ, per germline. V was pared by 4 bases and J by 2 bases, with 18 bases between. This CDR3 is built from 16 residues. The CDR3 loop reads CASSLRRLGWQETQYF. In DNA form, the CDR3 reads TGCGCCAGCAGCCTTAGACGCCTCGGATGGCAAGAGACCCAGTACTTC.

This clonotype was observed a handful of times. The chain joins TRBV6-6 to TRBJ2-3, with 10 bases lining up with TRBD2. CDR3 size: 17 residues. V shed 6 bases and J 2 bases; nucleotides not matched to a gene: 11. Germline loops: CDR1 MNHNY, CDR2 SVGAGI (reference sequence). In DNA form, the CDR3 reads TGTGCCAGCAGCCCGGAGAGCGGGAGGGCGAACACAGATACGCAGTATTTT. Encoded protein: CASSPESGRANTDTQYF.

The chain uses TRBV20-1 and TRBJ2-5; the D gene is possibly TRBD2 (7 bases). CDR3 size: 15 residues. Germline assignment: CDR1 DFQATT and CDR2 SNEGSKA (reference sequence). The V gene lost 4 bases and the J gene lost 0 bases, with 15 bases spanning the gap. CDR3 DNA: TGCAGTGCTACGAATGAGGGGGGGTACCAAGAGACCCAGTACTTC. It is translated as CSATNEGGYQETQYF.

The CDR3 bases are TGCAGTGCTGAGACTAGCGGGAGGGGGAATGAGCAGTTCTTC. As protein: CSAETSGRGNEQFF. This rearrangement joins TRBV20-1 to TRBJ2-1; 14 nucleotides match TRBD2. CDR1 DFQATT and CDR2 SNEGSKA come from the germline V gene (reference sequence). The CDR3 runs 14 residues. The ends lost 5 bases at V and 7 bases at J; junction bases unmatched: 4.

The CDR3 DNA reads TGTGCCAGCAGCTCCAGGACTAGCGGGGGGGACCTTGAGCAGTACTTC. Amino acid sequence: CASSSRTSGGDLEQYF. The chain has TRBV11-2 and TRBJ2-7; 15 bases fit TRBD2. V shed 4 bases and J 7 bases; nucleotides not matched to a gene: 8. The germline gives CDR1 SGHAT, CDR2 FQNNGV. CDR3 size: 16 residues.

As for this clonotype: An end of the junction differs from the germline gene, which may be a read error. This chain connects TRBV12-3 or TRBV12-4 to TRBJ1-4; D is ambiguous. This CDR3 comprises 12 residues. CDR3 nucleotide sequence: TGTGCCAGCAGCCTCACACCTGAAAAACGGTTTTTT. Its translation is CASSLTPEKRFF.

This clonotype was counted a single time. The V gene is TRBV5-1, the J gene TRBJ2-3, with no clear D. Trimming cost V 4 bases and J 6 bases, with 18 bases left between them. The CDR3 is 15 amino acids. CDR1 is SGHRS, CDR2 YFSETQ, per germline. CDR3 residues: CASSPSGVRSDTQYF. The CDR3 DNA reads as TGCGCCAGCAGCCCCTCGGGCGTTAGGTCTGATACGCAGTATTTT.

This clonotype was detected ten times or more. V and J are TRBV29-1 and TRBJ2-7; D is unresolved. This CDR3 has 12 amino acids. Germline CDR1 and CDR2: SQVTM and ANQGSEA. Trimming took off 4 bases at V and 2 bases at J, with 9 bases between the two ends. CDR3 loop: CSVGQSPYEQYF. The DNA of the CDR3 is TGCAGCGTTGGGCAGAGCCCCTACGAGCAGTACTTC.

There are many counts of this clonotype. This chain connects TRBV7-3 to TRBJ2-1; D ambiguous. Germline CDR1 reads SGHTA; CDR2 reads FQGTGA. This CDR3 contains 14 residues. Trimming took 4 bases from V and 8 from J, leaving 15 bases between them. The chain's CDR3 is CASSSLPGGDEQFF. The CDR3 nucleotides read TGTGCCAGCAGCTCCCTTCCGGGTGGGGATGAGCAGTTCTTC.

The rearrangement joins TRBV28 to TRBJ2-1; 7 bases map to TRBD2. CDR1 and CDR2 (germline): MDHEN, SYDVKM. Losses at the gene ends were 7 bases for V and 7 bases for J; bases not matched to a gene: 19. CDR3 length: 17 residues. The CDR3 reads CASNHPRGSGRWNEQFF. DNA for the CDR3: TGTGCCAGCAACCACCCCCGGGGTAGCGGGCGGTGGAATGAGCAGTTCTTC.